This TCR beta chain was profiled in a study of shared clonotypes between healthy human individuals (dated by TCRdb to 2018 to 2021). Background on the whole study: The cohort included a few men and a couple of women between 18 and 49 years of age. For each donor, CD4 naive and CD4 memory were each run on three plates, CD8 naive on two plates, and CD8 memory on one plate. Blood TCR repertoires of roughly five healthy adults were deeply sequenced to estimate repertoire size and the extent of clonotype sharing between individuals. To increase sequencing depth and limit assay-specific biases, TCR repertoire library preparation and sequencing were carried out by different laboratories using diverse techniques. Per donor, leukapheresis produced somewhere between about 0.8 and 9.5 billion PBMCs.

Notes on this clone: What antigen it recognizes has not been identified. Base quality data are lacking; no much larger clone is found one base away.

Broader findings and caveats from the paper: Sharing across four donors was observed for around 5% of naive CD4, about 3.2% of naive CD8, 2.3% of memory CD4, and about 0.38% of memory CD8 clonotypes. Pairwise subsampling indicated that sequencing depth was expected to affect the degree of clonotype sharing among donors. Estimated clonotype richness was generally larger for naive than for memory subsets. Even with the large sequencing depth, rarefaction of the sorted-subset datasets indicated that sequencing was incomplete. Only blood was sampled, and tissue TCR repertoires likely differ from those in blood. Higher generation probabilities were observed for clonotypes shared by all four sorted-subset donors than for non-shared clonotypes. Because the study included only a small number of donors, the genetic and exposure-history diversity represented was limited.

Using the deep immunoSEQ assay, multiplex PCR amplified TCR CDR3 regions from genomic DNA. Genomic DNA extracted from each cell subset was distributed evenly over all wells of several immunoSEQ 96-well plates, and each plate served as one replicate. For sorted subsets, about 200 ng genomic DNA, equal to 30,000 or so T cell genomes, was loaded into each replicate PCR. Purified libraries were quantified with a Qubit 3.0 fluorometer, sized on a Bioanalyzer 2100, and re-quantified with the KAPA Library Quantification kit. Every immunoSEQ 96-well plate was sequenced on a dedicated single-read 150-cycle Illumina NextSeq 550 flow cell. As for how the authors treated the data: Because only junctional sequences without quality scores were contained in the immunoSEQ output, filtering matching that applied to full-length reads could not be performed. Sequences were annotated with PyIR, a Python wrapper for IgBLAST v1.9, and V/J genes and CDR3 were assigned using IMGT germline references. Any read was removed if the V/J assignment was weak (E-value above 1e-6), the CDR3 was missing, or the read contained stop codons, out-of-frame junctions, or ambiguous translated residues. V3J clonotypes were defined by identical inferred V gene, J gene, and CDR3 amino acid sequence. Percentage overlap between repertoires was calculated by dividing the number of shared unique clonotypes by the size of the smaller repertoire. RTK rarefaction, the Chao1 estimator, and Recon v2.1 estimates of unobserved clonotypes were used to assess repertoire richness. Generation probabilities for all TCRbeta clonotypes obtained by the gDNA method from four donors were computed using OLGA. TCRdb took over this immuneACCESS table, retaining in-frame rearrangements with V and J assigned. Such tables are incomplete; in checked studies, under half of the missing clones stem from an unresolved V gene, and the remainder is unexplained. That table gives V, J and clone size, and the DNA gave D and trimming. Present in this sample are about 2.4 million clones, approximately 93% of which were seen just once. 0.35% to 0.45% of the sample comes from the top ten.

V is cut by 4 bases and J by 1 base, and the space between the germline ends is 14 bases. Its CDR3 holds 16 amino acids, cysteine through phenylalanine. CDR3 DNA is the only sequence kept; it has 48 bases, read in frame from the first base. From the germline V gene (reference sequence), CDR1 is MNHEY and CDR2 is SMNVEV. The donors were healthy, HIV-negative adults who had no recently reported acute infections or vaccinations. All donors were Caucasian adults living in Nashville, Tennessee, USA. CD4+ T cells were enriched by magnetic negative selection; naive cells were then positively selected on CD45RA, and the negative fraction formed the memory subset. After blood collection by leukapheresis, PBMCs were isolated using Ficoll-Histopaque density gradient centrifugation and then cryopreserved in the vapor phase of liquid nitrogen. Analytical flow cytometry was used to check the purity and quantity of each magnetically sorted T cell population. Genomic DNA was isolated from every sorted fraction and measured by UV absorbance on a Nanodrop 2000c.

In this chain, TRBV27 is recombined with TRBJ2-1; no D gene call is confident. Specimen: naive CD4+ T cells from PBMCs. Taken with the paper, the label for cell subset or site translates to: CD45RA+ positively selected. This receptor was identified in a man younger than 35 in good health. Some clones in this sample may be carry-over from other donors' samples. The CDR3 reads as follows: CASSSPGRGSYNEQFF. The DNA is as follows: TGTGCCAGCAGTTCTCCCGGGCGCGGATCCTACAATGAGCAGTTCTTC.